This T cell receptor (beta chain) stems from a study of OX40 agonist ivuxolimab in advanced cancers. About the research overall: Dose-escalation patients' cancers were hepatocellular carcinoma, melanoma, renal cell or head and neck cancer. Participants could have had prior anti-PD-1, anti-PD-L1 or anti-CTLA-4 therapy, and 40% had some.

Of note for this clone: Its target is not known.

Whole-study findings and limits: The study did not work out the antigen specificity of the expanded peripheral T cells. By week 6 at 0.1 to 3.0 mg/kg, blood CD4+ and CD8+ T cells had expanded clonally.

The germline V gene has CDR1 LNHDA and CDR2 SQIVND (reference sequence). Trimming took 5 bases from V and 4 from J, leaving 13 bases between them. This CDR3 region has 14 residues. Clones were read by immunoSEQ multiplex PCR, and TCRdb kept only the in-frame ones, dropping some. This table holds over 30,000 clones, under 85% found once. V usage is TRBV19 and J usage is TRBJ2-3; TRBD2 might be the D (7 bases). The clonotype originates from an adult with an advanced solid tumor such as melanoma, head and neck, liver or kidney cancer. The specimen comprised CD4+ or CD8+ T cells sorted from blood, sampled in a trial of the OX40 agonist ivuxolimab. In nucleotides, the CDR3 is TGTGCCAGTAGTCCAAGGGAGGGGGCAGATACGCAGTATTTT. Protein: CASSPREGADTQYF.